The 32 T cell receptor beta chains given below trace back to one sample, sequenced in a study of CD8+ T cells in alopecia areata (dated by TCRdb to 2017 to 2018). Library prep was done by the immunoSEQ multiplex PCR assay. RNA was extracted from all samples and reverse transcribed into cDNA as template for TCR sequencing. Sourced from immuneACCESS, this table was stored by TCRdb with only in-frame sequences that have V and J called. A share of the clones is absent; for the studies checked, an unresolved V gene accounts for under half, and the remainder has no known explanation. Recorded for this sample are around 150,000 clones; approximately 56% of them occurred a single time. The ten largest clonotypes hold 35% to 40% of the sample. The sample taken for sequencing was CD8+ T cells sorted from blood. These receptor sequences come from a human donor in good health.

As DNA, the CDR3 is TGCAGCGTGGAGCCGGGACAGCTTAACTATGGCTACACCTTC. Its translation: CSVEPGQLNYGYTF. This chain links TRBV29-1 with TRBJ1-2; 7 bases are shared with TRBD1. J lost 1 base, V lost 6 bases, and 8 bases had no gene match. CDR1 and CDR2 from the germline V gene are SQVTM and ANQGSEA. The CDR3 loop spans 14 amino acids. Variable domain in full (rest from reference TRBV29-1 and TRBJ1-2): SAVISQKPSRDICQRGTSLTIQCQVDSQVTMMFWYRQQPGQSLTLIATANQGSEATYESGFVIDKFPISRPNLTFSTLTVSNMSPEDSSIYLCSVEPGQLNYGYTFGSGTRLTVV.

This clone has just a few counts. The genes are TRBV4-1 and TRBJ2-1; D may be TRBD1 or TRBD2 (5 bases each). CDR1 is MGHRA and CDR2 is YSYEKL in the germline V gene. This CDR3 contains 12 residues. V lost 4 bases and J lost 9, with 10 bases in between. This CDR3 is CASSPSGTEQFF. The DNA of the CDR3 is TGCGCCAGCAGCCCCTCGGGGACTGAGCAGTTCTTC.

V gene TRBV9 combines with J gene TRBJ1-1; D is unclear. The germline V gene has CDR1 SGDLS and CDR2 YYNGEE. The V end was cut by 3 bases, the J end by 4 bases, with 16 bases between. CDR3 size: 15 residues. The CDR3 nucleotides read TGTGCCAGCAGCGCGTCCTCAGGCGGGGTCACTGAAGCTTTCTTT. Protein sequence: CASSASSGGVTEAFF.

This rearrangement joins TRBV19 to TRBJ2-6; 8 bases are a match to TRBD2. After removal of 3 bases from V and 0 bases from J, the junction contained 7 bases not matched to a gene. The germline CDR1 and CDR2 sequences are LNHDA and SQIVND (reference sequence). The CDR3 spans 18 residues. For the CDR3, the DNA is TGTGCCAGTAGTATTTGGCTAGCGGGTTACTCTGGGGCCAACGTCCTGACTTTC. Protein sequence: CASSIWLAGYSGANVLTF. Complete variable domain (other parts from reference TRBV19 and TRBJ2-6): DGGITQSPKYLFRKEGQNVTLSCEQNLNHDAMYWYRQDPGQGLRLIYYSQIVNDFQKGDIAEGYSVSREKKESFPLTVTSAQKNPTAFYLCASSIWLAGYSGANVLTFGAGSRLTVL.

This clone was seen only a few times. CDR3 coding DNA: TGTGCCAGCAGTAGGGACAGGGGGCCGGGAGACGAGCAGTACTTC. It is translated as CASSRDRGPGDEQYF. The rearrangement joins TRBV13 to TRBJ2-7; 12 positions agree with TRBD1. The CDR3 extends over 15 amino acids. The trim removed 6 bases at V and 5 bases at J, leaving 8 bases unmatched. In germline, CDR1 is PRHDT, CDR2 FYEKMQ (reference sequence).

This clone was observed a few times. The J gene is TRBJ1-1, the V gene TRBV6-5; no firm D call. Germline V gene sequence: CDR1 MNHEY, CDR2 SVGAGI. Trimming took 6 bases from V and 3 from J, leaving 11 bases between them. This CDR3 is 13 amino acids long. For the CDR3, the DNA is TGTGCCAGCAGCGGGAGCGAGGACACTGAAGCTTTCTTT. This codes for CASSGSEDTEAFF.

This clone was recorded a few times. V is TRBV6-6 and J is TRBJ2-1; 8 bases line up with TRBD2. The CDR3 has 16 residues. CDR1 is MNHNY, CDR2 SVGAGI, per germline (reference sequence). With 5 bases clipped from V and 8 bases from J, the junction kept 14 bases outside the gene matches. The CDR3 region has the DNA TGTGCCAGCAGTCGCCACAGCGGGAGCTGGTTCGATGAGCAGTTCTTC. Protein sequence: CASSRHSGSWFDEQFF.

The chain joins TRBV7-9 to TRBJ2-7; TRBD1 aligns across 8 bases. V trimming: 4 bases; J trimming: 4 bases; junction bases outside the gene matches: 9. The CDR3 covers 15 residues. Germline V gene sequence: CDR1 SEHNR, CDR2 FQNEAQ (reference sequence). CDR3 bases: TGTGCCAGCAGCTACCTTGGACAGGGAGCGTACGAGCAGTACTTC. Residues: CASSYLGQGAYEQYF.

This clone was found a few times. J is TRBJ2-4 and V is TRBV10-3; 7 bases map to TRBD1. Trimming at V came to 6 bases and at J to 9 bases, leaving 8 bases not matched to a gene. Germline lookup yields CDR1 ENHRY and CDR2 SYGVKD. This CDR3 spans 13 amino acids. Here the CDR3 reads CAISGQASRIQYF. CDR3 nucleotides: TGTGCCATCAGCGGACAGGCCTCACGCATTCAGTACTTC.

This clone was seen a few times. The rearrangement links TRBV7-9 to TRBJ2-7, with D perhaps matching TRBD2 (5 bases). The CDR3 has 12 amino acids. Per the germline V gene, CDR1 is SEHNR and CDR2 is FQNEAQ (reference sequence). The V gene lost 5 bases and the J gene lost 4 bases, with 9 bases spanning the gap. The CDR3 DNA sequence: TGTGCCAGCAGCGGGAGTAAGTACGAGCAGTACTTC. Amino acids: CASSGSKYEQYF.

The CDR3 coding sequence is TGTGCCACCCGGGACAGGCGATATGGGTATGGCTACACCTTC. Translation: CATRDRRYGYGYTF. The chain joins TRBV6-5 to TRBJ1-2, with 8 positions matching TRBD1. The CDR3 spans 14 residues. J lost 5 bases, V lost 10 bases, and 12 bases had no gene match. In germline, CDR1 is MNHEY, CDR2 SVGAGI.

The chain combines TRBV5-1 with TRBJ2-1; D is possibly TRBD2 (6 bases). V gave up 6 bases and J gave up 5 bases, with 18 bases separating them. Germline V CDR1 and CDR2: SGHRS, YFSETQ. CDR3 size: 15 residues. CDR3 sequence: CASTRRGGINNEQFF. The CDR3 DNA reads TGCGCCAGCACCAGACGGGGCGGGATAAACAATGAGCAGTTCTTC.

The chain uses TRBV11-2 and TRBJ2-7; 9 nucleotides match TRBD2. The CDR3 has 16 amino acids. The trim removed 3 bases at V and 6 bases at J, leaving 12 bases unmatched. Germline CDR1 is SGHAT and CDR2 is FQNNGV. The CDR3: CASSFRASGIQSEQYF. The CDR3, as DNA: TGTGCCAGCAGCTTTCGGGCTAGCGGGATTCAATCCGAGCAGTACTTC.

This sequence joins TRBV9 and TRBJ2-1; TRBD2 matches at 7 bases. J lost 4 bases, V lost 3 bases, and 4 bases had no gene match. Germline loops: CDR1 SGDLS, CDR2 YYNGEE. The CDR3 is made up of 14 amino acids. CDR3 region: CASSERDSYNEQFF. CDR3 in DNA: TGTGCCAGCAGCGAGCGGGACTCGTACAATGAGCAGTTCTTC.

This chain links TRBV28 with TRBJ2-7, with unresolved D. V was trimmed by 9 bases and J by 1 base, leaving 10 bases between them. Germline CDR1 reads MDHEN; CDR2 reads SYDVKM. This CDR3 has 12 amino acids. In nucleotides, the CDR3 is TGTGCCAGTGCGGCAGGTTCCTACGAGCAGTACTTC. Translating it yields CASAAGSYEQYF.

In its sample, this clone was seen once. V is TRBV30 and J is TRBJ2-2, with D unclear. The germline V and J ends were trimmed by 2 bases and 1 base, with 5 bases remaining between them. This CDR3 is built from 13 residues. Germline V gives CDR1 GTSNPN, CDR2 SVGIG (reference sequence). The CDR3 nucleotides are TGTGCCTGGAGTCAAGGGAACACCGGGGAGCTGTTTTTT. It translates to CAWSQGNTGELFF.

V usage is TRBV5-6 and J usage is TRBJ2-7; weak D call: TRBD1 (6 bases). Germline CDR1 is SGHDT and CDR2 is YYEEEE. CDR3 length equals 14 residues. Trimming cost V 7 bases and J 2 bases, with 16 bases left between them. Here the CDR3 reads CASGPGQSTYEQYF. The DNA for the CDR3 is TGTGCCAGCGGCCCTGGACAGTCCACCTACGAGCAGTACTTC.

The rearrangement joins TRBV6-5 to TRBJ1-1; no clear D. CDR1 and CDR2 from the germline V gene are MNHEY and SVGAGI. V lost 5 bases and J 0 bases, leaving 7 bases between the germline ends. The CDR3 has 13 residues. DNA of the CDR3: TGTGCCAGCAGTGAAGACATGAACACTGAAGCTTTCTTT. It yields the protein CASSEDMNTEAFF.

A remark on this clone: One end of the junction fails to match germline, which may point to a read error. CDR3 protein: CASSGVLYEQHF. The CDR3 nucleotides read TGTGCCAGTAGCGGCGTGCTATACGAGCAGCACTTC. V is TRBV19 and J is TRBJ2-7; D uncertain. Germline V CDR1 and CDR2: LNHDA, SQIVND (reference sequence). This CDR3 comprises 12 residues.

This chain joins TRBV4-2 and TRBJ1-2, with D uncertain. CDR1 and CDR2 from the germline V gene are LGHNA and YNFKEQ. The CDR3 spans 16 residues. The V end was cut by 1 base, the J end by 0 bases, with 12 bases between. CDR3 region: CASSQVSQLPNYGYTF. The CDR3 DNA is TGTGCCAGCAGCCAAGTTAGTCAGCTCCCTAACTATGGCTACACCTTC.

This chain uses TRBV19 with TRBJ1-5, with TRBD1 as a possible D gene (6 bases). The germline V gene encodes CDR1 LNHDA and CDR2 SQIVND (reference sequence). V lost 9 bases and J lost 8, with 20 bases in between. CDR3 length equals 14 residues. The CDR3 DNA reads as TGTGCCAGCTGGACAGCGGGCTCTTCAGAGCCCCAGCATTTT. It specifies CASWTAGSSEPQHF.

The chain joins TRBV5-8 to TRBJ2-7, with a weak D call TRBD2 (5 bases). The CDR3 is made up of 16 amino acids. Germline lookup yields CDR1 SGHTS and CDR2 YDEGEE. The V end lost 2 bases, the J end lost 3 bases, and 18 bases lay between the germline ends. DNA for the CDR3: TGTGCCAGCAGCTTAGGATTGGGAGAAGGAAACTACGAGCAGTACTTC. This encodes CASSLGLGEGNYEQYF. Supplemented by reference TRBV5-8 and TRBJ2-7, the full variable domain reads EAGVTQSPTHLIKTRGQQATLRCSPISGHTSVYWYQQALGLGLQFLLWYDEGEERNRGNFPPRFSGRQFPNYSSELNVNALELEDSALYLCASSLGLGEGNYEQYFGPGTRLTVT.

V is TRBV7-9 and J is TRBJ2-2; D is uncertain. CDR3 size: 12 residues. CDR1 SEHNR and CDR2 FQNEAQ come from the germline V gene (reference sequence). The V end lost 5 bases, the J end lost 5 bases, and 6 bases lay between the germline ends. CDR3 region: CASSPPTGELFF. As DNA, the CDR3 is TGTGCCAGCAGCCCCCCGACCGGGGAGCTGTTTTTT.

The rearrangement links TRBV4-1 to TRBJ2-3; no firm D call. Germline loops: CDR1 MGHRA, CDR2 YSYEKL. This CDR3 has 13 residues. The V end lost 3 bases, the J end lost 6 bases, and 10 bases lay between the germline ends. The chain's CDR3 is CASSHPPEDTQYF. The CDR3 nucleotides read TGCGCCAGCAGCCACCCTCCGGAGGATACGCAGTATTTT.

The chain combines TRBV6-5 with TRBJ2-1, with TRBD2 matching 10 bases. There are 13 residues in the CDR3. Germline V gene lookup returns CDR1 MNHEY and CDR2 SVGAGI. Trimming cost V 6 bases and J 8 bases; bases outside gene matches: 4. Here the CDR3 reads CASSLAGGYEQFF. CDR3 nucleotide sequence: TGTGCCAGCAGCTTAGCGGGAGGCTATGAGCAGTTCTTC.

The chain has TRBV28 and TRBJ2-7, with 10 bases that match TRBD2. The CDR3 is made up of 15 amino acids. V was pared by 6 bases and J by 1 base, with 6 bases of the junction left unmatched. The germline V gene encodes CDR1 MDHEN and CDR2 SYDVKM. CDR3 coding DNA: TGTGCCAGCAGCTTAAGCGGGAGGGGTTCCTACGAGCAGTACTTC. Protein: CASSLSGRGSYEQYF.

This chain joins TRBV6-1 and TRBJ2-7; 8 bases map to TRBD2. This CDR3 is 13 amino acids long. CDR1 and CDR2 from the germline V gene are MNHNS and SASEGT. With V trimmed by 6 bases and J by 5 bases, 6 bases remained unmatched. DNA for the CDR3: TGTGCCAGCAGGGCGCGGGGGGCAGACGAGCAGTACTTC. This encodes CASRARGADEQYF.

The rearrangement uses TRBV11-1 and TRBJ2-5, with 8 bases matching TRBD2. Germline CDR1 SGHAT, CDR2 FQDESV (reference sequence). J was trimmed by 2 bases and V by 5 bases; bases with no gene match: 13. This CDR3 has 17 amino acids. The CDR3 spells CASSGSQVGRAQETQYF. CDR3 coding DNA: TGTGCCAGCAGCGGAAGCCAAGTCGGGAGGGCGCAAGAGACCCAGTACTTC.

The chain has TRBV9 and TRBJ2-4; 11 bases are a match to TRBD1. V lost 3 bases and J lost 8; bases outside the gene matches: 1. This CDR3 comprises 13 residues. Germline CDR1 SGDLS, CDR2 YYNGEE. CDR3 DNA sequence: TGTGCCAGCAGCGGGGACAGGGGGGACATTCAGTACTTC. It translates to CASSGDRGDIQYF.

The CDR3 bases are TGTGCCTTGACAGGGGGCTTCTACGAGCAGTACTTC. Encoded protein: CALTGGFYEQYF. V usage is TRBV30 and J usage is TRBJ2-7, with 10 bases that match TRBD1. V gave up 7 bases and J gave up 3 bases; unmatched junction bases: 3. The CDR3 length is 12 residues. Germline V gene sequence: CDR1 GTSNPN, CDR2 SVGIG (reference sequence). Drawing the rest from reference TRBV30 and TRBJ2-7, the complete variable domain is SQTIHQWPATLVQPVGSPLSLECTVEGTSNPNLYWYRQAAGRGLQLLFYSVGIGQISSEVPQNLSASRPQDRQFILSSKKLLLSDSGFYLCALTGGFYEQYFGPGTRLTVT.

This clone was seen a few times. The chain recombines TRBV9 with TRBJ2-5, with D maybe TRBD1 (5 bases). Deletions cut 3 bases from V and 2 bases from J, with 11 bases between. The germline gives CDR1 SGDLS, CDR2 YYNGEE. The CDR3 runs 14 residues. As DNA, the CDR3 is TGTGCCAGCAGCGCCCCTGACAGTCAAGAGACCCAGTACTTC. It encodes CASSAPDSQETQYF. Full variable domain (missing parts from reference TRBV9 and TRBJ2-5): DSGVTQTPKHLITATGQRVTLRCSPRSGDLSVYWYQQSLDQGLQFLIQYYNGEERAKGNILERFSAQQFPDLHSELNLSSLELGDSALYFCASSAPDSQETQYFGPGTRLLVL.

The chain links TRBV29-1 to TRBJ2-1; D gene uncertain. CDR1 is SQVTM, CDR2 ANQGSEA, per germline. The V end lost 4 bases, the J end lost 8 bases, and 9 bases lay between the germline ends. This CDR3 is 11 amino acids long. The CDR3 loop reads CSVGLRDEQFF. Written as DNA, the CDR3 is TGCAGCGTTGGTCTAAGGGATGAGCAGTTCTTC.